The clone carrying this TCR beta chain was detected many times. MiXCR, run by TCRdb on the 5' RACE reads, gives a single entry per CDR3 protein. The table lists roughly 40,000 distinct CDR3 sequences, under 20% of them singletons, with 2.5% to 3.5% in the top ten. The CDR3 has 15 residues. V was clipped by 5 bases and J by 4 bases; unmatched bases: 6. Per germline, CDR1 SGHTA and CDR2 FQGTGA. Material for sequencing was naive CD4+ T cells sorted from a lymph node. Subset here: naive CD4+ T cells, CD4+CD45RA+CD25-. V usage is TRBV7-3 and J usage is TRBJ2-1; 9 positions agree with TRBD2. The receptor was isolated from a female donor with breast cancer. CDR3 loop: CASSPTSGKYNEQFF. The CDR3 coding sequence is TGTGCCAGCAGCCCGACTAGCGGAAAGTACAATGAGCAGTTCTTC.